This is a list of T cell receptor beta chains from one sample in a study of cytomegalovirus exposure and HLA in healthy donors. Sequencing was performed with immunoSEQ multiplex PCR; in TCRdb, only in-frame clones are kept and a portion is missing. The sample includes some 45,000 clones, about 94% of them seen just once. The sample was PBMCs. These receptors originate from a man aged 18 to 35 in good health and CMV-seronegative. CDR3s include the opening cysteine and the closing phenylalanine or tryptophan. A D gene is named only where the DNA matches it firmly. Where a row states a size, it is once, few, many or the class of an expanded clone; other rows omit it.

CDR3: CASSFQGGNIQYF
DNA: TGTGCCAGCAGCTTTCAGGGGGGAAACATTCAGTACTTC
J: TRBJ2-4
V: TRBV5-6
D: .
size: .

CDR3: CSVEGTGDGYTF
DNA: TGCAGCGTTGAGGGGACAGGAGATGGCTACACCTTC
J: TRBJ1-2
V: TRBV29-1
D: TRBD1
size: .

CDR3: CASSYLRASNTEAFF
DNA: TGTGCCAGCAGTTACCTCAGAGCTAGCAACACTGAAGCTTTCTTT
J: TRBJ1-1
V: TRBV6-5
D: .
size: once

CDR3: CASSLPWTGSLYEQYF
DNA: TGTGCCAGCAGCTTACCGTGGACAGGGTCGCTTTACGAGCAGTACTTC
J: TRBJ2-7
V: TRBV7-2
D: TRBD1
size: .

CDR3: CASSVRRGPMNTEAFF
DNA: TGTGCCAGCAGTGTTAGAAGGGGGCCCATGAACACTGAAGCTTTCTTT
J: TRBJ1-1
V: TRBV6-1
D: TRBD1
size: .

CDR3: CASSYDWGREETQYF
DNA: TGTGCCAGCAGTTACGATTGGGGGCGTGAAGAGACCCAGTACTTC
J: TRBJ2-5
V: TRBV6-5
D: .
size: .

CDR3: CASSRDRVDTGELFF
DNA: TGCGCCAGCAGCCGGGACAGGGTCGACACCGGGGAGCTGTTTTTT
J: TRBJ2-2
V: TRBV4-3
D: TRBD1
size: .

CDR3: CASSLRDSQETQYF
DNA: TGTGCCAGCAGCTTAAGGGACAGCCAAGAGACCCAGTACTTC
J: TRBJ2-5
V: TRBV11-3
D: TRBD1
size: .

CDR3: CASRALGNTIYF
DNA: TGTGCCAGCAGGGCTCTCGGAAACACCATATATTTT
J: TRBJ1-3
V: TRBV6-5
D: .
size: .

CDR3: CASSTTTGTEAFF
DNA: TGTGCCAGCAGCACCACGACCGGGACTGAAGCTTTCTTT
J: TRBJ1-1
V: TRBV11-2
D: .
size: once

CDR3: CASSPTQGNYGYTF
DNA: TGCGCCAGCAGCCCAACGCAGGGAAACTATGGCTACACCTTC
J: TRBJ1-2
V: TRBV5-1
D: .
size: .

CDR3: CASSITKNEKLFF
DNA: TGTGCCAGTAGTATTACTAAGAATGAAAAACTGTTTTTT
J: TRBJ1-4
V: TRBV19
D: .
size: .

CDR3: CASSPGLAGVPTGELFF
DNA: TGTGCCAGTAGTCCAGGACTAGCGGGAGTGCCTACCGGGGAGCTGTTTTTT
J: TRBJ2-2
V: TRBV19
D: TRBD2
size: .

CDR3: CASSLPKREGTQYF
DNA: TGTGCCAGCAGCTTACCCAAGCGGGAGGGGACCCAGTACTTC
J: TRBJ2-5
V: TRBV7-8
D: TRBD2
size: .

CDR3: CASSQTVAGETDTQYF
DNA: TGTGCCAGCAGCCAAACCGTAGCGGGAGAGACAGATACGCAGTATTTT
J: TRBJ2-3
V: TRBV4-2
D: TRBD2
size: once

CDR3: CASSEGQGANTEAFF
DNA: TGCGCCAGCAGTGAGGGACAGGGGGCGAACACTGAAGCTTTCTTT
J: TRBJ1-1
V: TRBV10-1
D: TRBD1
size: .

CDR3: CASSEARTGGPFQETQYF
DNA: TGTGCCAGCAGTGAAGCCAGGACAGGGGGCCCCTTCCAAGAGACCCAGTACTTC
J: TRBJ2-5
V: TRBV6-1
D: TRBD1
size: .

CDR3: CATSGYGFGGETQYF
DNA: TGTGCCACCAGCGGATATGGGTTTGGGGGGGAGACCCAGTACTTC
J: TRBJ2-5
V: TRBV15
D: .
size: .

CDR3: CASSPTGGAPSGANVLTF
DNA: TGTGCCAGCAGCCCAACAGGGGGGGCCCCCTCTGGGGCCAACGTCCTGACTTTC
J: TRBJ2-6
V: TRBV7-2
D: .
size: .

CDR3: CASSAPVGTENQPQHF
DNA: TGTGCCAGCAGTGCCCCCGTAGGGACAGAGAATCAGCCCCAGCATTTT
J: TRBJ1-5
V: TRBV6-1
D: TRBD1
size: .

CDR3: CASRSLTGENYEQYF
DNA: TGTGCCAGCAGATCACTGACGGGGGAAAACTACGAGCAGTACTTC
J: TRBJ2-7
V: TRBV2
D: .
size: .

CDR3: CASSPRGARDSGANVLTF
DNA: TGTGCCAGCAGCCCCAGGGGCGCGAGGGACTCTGGGGCCAACGTCCTGACTTTC
J: TRBJ2-6
V: TRBV7-3
D: .
size: once

CDR3: CASTQGTGTRQYF
DNA: TGTGCCAGCACTCAAGGGACAGGGACGAGGCAGTACTTC
J: TRBJ2-7
V: TRBV6-6
D: TRBD1
size: .

CDR3: CASSSRTGSGTEAFF
DNA: TGTGCCAGTAGTTCACGGACGGGGAGCGGGACTGAAGCTTTCTTT
J: TRBJ1-1
V: TRBV19
D: .
size: .

CDR3: CASSPGLAGEETQYF
DNA: TGTGCCAGCTCACCGGGACTAGCGGGGGAGGAGACCCAGTACTTC
J: TRBJ2-5
V: TRBV18
D: TRBD2
size: .

CDR3: CASSFDMAGGPYEQYF
DNA: TGTGCCAGCAGTTTTGATATGGCGGGAGGGCCCTACGAGCAGTACTTC
J: TRBJ2-7
V: TRBV27
D: TRBD2
size: .

CDR3: CASSFPGQSTDTQYF
DNA: TGTGCCAGCAGTTTTCCGGGACAGAGCACAGATACGCAGTATTTT
J: TRBJ2-3
V: TRBV27
D: TRBD1
size: .

CDR3: CASSLLETDTQYF
DNA: TGTGCCAGCTCACTCCTAGAAACAGATACGCAGTATTTT
J: TRBJ2-3
V: TRBV18
D: .
size: .

CDR3: CASSLSRRGNDGYTF
DNA: TGTGCCAGCAGTTTATCCAGGAGGGGAAACGATGGCTACACCTTC
J: TRBJ1-2
V: TRBV27
D: .
size: .

CDR3: CASAEQATNEKLFF
DNA: TGCGCCAGCGCCGAACAGGCAACTAATGAAAAACTGTTTTTT
J: TRBJ1-4
V: TRBV5-1
D: .
size: .

CDR3: CASSEGGLPKETQYF
DNA: TGTGCCAGCAGTGAAGGGGGACTACCAAAAGAGACCCAGTACTTC
J: TRBJ2-5
V: TRBV2
D: TRBD2
size: .

CDR3: CASREGGPGNQPQHF
DNA: TGTGCCAGCCGGGAGGGGGGGCCGGGCAATCAGCCCCAGCATTTT
J: TRBJ1-5
V: TRBV28
D: .
size: .

CDR3: CASRQGLGNQPQHF
DNA: TGTGCCAGCAGACAGGGTCTGGGCAATCAGCCCCAGCATTTT
J: TRBJ1-5
V: TRBV6-6
D: .
size: few

CDR3: CASSLTGGANTEAFF
DNA: TGTGCCAGCAGCCTTACGGGGGGCGCCAACACTGAAGCTTTCTTT
J: TRBJ1-1
V: TRBV5-4
D: .
size: .

CDR3: CASSLTASGAGTDTQYF
DNA: TGTGCCAGCAGCTTAACGGCCAGTGGGGCTGGCACAGATACGCAGTATTTT
J: TRBJ2-3
V: TRBV7-3
D: .
size: .

CDR3: CASSLRTGVSYGYTF
DNA: TGTGCCAGCAGCTTAAGAACAGGGGTTTCCTATGGCTACACCTTC
J: TRBJ1-2
V: TRBV7-3
D: TRBD1
size: .

CDR3: CASSQKGGALTYEQYF
DNA: TGCGCCAGCAGCCAAAAGGGGGGGGCCCTAACCTACGAGCAGTACTTC
J: TRBJ2-7
V: TRBV4-3
D: .
size: .

CDR3: CASSARRTDTQYF
DNA: TGCGCCAGCAGCGCCCGTCGGACAGATACGCAGTATTTT
J: TRBJ2-3
V: TRBV5-1
D: .
size: .

CDR3: CASGSVNTEAFF
DNA: TGTGCTAGTGGTTCGGTGAACACTGAAGCTTTCTTT
J: TRBJ1-1
V: TRBV12-5
D: .
size: .

CDR3: CASSEQAGRTGELFF
DNA: TGTGCCAGCAGTGAACAGGCAGGTCGCACCGGGGAGCTGTTTTTT
J: TRBJ2-2
V: TRBV2
D: .
size: .

CDR3: CSVELSGGHGYTF
DNA: TGCAGCGTTGAACTGTCGGGGGGTCATGGCTACACCTTC
J: TRBJ1-2
V: TRBV29-1
D: .
size: .

CDR3: CASSHREAGTGELFF
DNA: TGTGCCAGCAGTCATCGGGAGGCAGGCACCGGGGAGCTGTTTTTT
J: TRBJ2-2
V: TRBV28
D: TRBD2
size: .